This TCR beta chain was identified during a study of T cells in Graves' hyperthyroidism and ophthalmopathy. Study outcomes and limitations: Most clonotypes expanded in thyroid above 0.001 were likewise present in blood.

This clonotype has at least ten counts. Antigen specificity is unknown. RNA transcripts served as the template for amplifying TCR beta CDR3 regions. The TCR CDR3 was amplified in a first-round RT-PCR using the HTBI primer set. Using its own MiXCR run on the multiplex PCR reads, TCRdb lists one record per CDR3 protein. This sample has hundreds of thousands of distinct CDR3 sequences, with approximately 17% found just once. Among ophthalmopathy patients, the Clinical Activity Score reached at least 3, the NOSPECS grade reached at least 4, and duration remained under 3 months. Investigators excluded patients with uncontrolled infection, other autoimmune disease, pregnancy or lactation. Out of over 7.5 ml of fresh peripheral blood came the PBMCs. CDR3 length: 14 amino acids. V shed 8 bases and J shed 5 bases, with 15 bases lying between them. Germline V gene sequence: CDR1 LNHNV, CDR2 YYDKDF (reference sequence).

The gene calls are TRBV15 and TRBJ1-4; no clear D. The sequence was collected from a woman in her fifties or sixties with Graves' ophthalmopathy. Sequenced material: blood. CDR3 DNA sequence: TGTGCCACCTGCCCGGGGTACAACAATGAAAAACTGTTTTTT. Translated, it gives CATCPGYNNEKLFF.